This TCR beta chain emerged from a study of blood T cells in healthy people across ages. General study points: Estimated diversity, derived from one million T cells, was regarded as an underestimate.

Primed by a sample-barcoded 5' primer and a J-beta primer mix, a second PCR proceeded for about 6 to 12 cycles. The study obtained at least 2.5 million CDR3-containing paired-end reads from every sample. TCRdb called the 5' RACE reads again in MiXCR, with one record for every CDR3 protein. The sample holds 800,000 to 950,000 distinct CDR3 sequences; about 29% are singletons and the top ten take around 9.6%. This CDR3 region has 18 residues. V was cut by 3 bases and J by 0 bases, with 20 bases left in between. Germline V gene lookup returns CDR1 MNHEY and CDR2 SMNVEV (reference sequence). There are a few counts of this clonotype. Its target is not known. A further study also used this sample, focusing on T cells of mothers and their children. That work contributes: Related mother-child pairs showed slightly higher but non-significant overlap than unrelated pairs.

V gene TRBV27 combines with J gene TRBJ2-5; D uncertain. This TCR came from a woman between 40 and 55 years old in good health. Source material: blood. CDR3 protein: CASSFTFPSVIDQETQYF. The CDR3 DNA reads TGTGCCAGCAGTTTTACTTTCCCCTCAGTCATCGACCAAGAGACCCAGTACTTC.